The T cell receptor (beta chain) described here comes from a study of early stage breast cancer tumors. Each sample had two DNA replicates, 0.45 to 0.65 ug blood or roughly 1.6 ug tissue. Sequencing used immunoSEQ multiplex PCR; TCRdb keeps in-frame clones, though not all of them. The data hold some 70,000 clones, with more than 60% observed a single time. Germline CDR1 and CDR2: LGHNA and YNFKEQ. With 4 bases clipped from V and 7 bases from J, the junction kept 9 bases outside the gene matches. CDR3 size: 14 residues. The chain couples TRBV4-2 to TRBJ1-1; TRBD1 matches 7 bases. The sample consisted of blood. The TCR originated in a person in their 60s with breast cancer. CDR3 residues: CASSPVTGANEAFF. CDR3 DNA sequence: TGTGCCAGCAGCCCAGTAACAGGGGCGAATGAAGCTTTCTTT.